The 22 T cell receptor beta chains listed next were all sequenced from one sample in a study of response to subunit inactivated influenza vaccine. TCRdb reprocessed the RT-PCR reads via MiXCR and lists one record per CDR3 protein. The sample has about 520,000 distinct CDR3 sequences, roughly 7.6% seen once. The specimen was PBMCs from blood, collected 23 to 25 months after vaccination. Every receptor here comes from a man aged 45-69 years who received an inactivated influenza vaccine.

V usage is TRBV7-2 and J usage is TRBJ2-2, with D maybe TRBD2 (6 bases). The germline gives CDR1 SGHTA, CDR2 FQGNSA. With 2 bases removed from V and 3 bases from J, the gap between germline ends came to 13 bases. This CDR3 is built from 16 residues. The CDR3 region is CASSLRGGVDTGELFF. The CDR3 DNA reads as TGTGCCAGCAGCTTACGCGGCGGGGTGGACACCGGGGAGCTGTTTTTT.

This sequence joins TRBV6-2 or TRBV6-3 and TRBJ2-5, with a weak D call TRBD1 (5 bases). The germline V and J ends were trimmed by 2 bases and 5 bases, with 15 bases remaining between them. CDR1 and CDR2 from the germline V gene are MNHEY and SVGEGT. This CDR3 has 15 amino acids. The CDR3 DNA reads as TGTGCCAGCAGTTACCGCTCAGGGTCCTCGGAGACCCAGTACTTC. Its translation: CASSYRSGSSETQYF.

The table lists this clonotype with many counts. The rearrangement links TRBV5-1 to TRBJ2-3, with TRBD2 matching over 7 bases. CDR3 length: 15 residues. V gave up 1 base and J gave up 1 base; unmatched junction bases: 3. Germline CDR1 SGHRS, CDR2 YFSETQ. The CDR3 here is CASSLSGIGTDTQYF. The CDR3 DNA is TGCGCCAGCAGCTTGAGCGGGATCGGCACAGATACGCAGTATTTT.

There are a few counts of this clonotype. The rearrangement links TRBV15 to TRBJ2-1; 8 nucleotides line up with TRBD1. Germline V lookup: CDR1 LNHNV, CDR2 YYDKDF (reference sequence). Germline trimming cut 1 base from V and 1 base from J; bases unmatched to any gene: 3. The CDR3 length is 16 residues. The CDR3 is CATSRARTGSYNEQFF. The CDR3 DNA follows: TGTGCCACCAGCAGAGCCCGGACAGGGTCCTACAATGAGCAGTTCTTC.

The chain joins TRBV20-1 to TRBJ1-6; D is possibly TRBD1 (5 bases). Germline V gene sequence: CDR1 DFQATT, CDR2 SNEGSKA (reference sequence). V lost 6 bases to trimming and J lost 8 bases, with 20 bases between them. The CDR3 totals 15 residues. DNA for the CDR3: TGCAGTGCCCCCTACGTGGGGACTTTGGATTCACCCCTCCACTTT. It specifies CSAPYVGTLDSPLHF.

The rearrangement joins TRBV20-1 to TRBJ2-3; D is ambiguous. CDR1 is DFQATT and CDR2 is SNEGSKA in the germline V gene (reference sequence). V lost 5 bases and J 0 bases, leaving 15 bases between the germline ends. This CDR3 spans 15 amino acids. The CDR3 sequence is CSAPPPGRSTDTQYF. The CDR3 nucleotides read TGCAGTGCTCCCCCTCCGGGTAGAAGCACAGATACGCAGTATTTT.

CDR3 residues: CASSLALGLNTEAFF. CDR3 DNA sequence: TGTGCCAGCAGCTTAGCGCTGGGCCTGAACACTGAAGCTTTCTTT. The chain combines TRBV7-9 with TRBJ1-1; D not resolved. The CDR3 has 15 residues. CDR1 and CDR2 from the germline V gene are SEHNR and FQNEAQ (reference sequence). V lost 0 bases and J 0 bases, leaving 8 bases between the germline ends.

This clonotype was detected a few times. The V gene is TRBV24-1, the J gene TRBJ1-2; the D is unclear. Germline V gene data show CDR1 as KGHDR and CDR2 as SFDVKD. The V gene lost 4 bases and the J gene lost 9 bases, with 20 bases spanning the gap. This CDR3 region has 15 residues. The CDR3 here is CATSDQDGPAMSYTF. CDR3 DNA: TGTGCCACCAGTGACCAGGACGGTCCTGCGATGAGCTACACCTTC.

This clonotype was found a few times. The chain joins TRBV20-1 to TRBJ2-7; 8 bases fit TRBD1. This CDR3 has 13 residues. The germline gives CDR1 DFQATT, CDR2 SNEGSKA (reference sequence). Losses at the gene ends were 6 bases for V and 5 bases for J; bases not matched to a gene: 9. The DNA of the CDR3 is TGCAGTGCCGAGCGGGTGACAGGGGACGAGCAGTACTTC. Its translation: CSAERVTGDEQYF.

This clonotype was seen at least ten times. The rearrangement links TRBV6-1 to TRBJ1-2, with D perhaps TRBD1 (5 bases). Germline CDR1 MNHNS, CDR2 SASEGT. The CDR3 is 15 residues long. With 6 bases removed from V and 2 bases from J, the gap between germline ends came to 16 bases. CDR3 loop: CASSPQGGGNYGYTF. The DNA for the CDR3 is TGTGCCAGCAGCCCCCAGGGTGGGGGGAACTATGGCTACACCTTC.

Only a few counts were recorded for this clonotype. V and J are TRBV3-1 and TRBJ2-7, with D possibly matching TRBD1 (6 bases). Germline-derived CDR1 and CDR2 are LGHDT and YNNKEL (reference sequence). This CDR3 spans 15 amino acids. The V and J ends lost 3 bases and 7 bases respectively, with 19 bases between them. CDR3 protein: CASSHQTQGSREQYF. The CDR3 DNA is TGTGCCAGCAGCCACCAGACTCAGGGGTCCAGGGAGCAGTACTTC.

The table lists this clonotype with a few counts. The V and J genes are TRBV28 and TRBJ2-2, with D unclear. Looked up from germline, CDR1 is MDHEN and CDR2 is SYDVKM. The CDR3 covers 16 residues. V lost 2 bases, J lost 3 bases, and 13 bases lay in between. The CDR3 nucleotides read TGTGCCAGCAGTTTACCGGCCAGTGGAGACACCGGGGAGCTGTTTTTT. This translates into CASSLPASGDTGELFF.

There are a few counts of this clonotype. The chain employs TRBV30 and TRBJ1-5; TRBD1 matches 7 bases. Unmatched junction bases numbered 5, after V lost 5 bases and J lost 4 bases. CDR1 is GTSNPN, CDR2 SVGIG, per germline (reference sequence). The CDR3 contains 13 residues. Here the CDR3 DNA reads TGTGCCTGGTCAAGGGGGCGAAATCAGCCCCAGCATTTT. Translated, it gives CAWSRGRNQPQHF. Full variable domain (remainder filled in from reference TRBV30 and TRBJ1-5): SQTIHQWPATLVQPVGSPLSLECTVEGTSNPNLYWYRQAAGRGLQLLFYSVGIGQISSEVPQNLSASRPQDRQFILSSKKLLLSDSGFYLCAWSRGRNQPQHFGDGTRLSIL.

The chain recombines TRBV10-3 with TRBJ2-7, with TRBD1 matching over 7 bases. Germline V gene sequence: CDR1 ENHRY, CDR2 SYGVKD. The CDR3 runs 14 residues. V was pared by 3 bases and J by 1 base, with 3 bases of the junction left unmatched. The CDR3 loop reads CAISDWDSSYEQYF. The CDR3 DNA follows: TGTGCCATCAGTGATTGGGACAGTTCCTACGAGCAGTACTTC.

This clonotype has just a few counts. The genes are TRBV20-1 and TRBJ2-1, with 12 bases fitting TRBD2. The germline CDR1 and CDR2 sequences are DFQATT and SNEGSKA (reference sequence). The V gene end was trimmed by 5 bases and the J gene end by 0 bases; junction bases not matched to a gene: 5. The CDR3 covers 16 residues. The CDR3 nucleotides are TGCAGTGCTGCTAGCGGGAGGGGAAGCTCCTACAATGAGCAGTTCTTC. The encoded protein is CSAASGRGSSYNEQFF.

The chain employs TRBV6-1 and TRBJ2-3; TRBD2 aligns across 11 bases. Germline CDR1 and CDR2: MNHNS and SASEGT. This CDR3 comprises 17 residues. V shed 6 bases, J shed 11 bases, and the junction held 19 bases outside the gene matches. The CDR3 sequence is CASSPASGGFVLGRQYF. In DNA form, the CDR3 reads TGTGCCAGCAGCCCGGCTAGCGGGGGGTTCGTCTTGGGTAGGCAGTATTTT.

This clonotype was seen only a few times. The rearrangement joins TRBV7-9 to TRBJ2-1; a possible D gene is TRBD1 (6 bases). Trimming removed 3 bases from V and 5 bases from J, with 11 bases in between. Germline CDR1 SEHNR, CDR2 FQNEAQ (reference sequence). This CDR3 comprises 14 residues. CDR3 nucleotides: TGTGCCAGCAGCTTCCGCGACAGGAACAATGAGCAGTTCTTC. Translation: CASSFRDRNNEQFF.

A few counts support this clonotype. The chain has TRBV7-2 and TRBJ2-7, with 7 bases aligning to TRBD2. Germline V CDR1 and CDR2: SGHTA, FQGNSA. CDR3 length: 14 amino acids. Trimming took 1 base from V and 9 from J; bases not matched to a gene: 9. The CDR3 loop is CASSLVLAESVQYF. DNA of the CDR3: TGTGCCAGCAGCTTAGTCCTAGCGGAGTCCGTGCAGTACTTC.

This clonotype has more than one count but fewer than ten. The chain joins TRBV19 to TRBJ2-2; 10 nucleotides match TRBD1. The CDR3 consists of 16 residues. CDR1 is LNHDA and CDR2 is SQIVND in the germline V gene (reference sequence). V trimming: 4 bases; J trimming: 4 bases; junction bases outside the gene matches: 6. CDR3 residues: CASSTPRTGGTGELFF. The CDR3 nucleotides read TGTGCCAGTAGTACCCCTAGGACAGGGGGCACCGGGGAGCTGTTTTTT.

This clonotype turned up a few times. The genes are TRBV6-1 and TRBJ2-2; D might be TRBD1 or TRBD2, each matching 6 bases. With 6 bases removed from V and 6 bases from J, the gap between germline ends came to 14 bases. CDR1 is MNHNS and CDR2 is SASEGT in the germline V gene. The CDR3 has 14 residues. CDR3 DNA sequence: TGTGCCAGCAGGCCGGGGGCCTTAGCCGGGGAGCTGTTTTTT. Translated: CASRPGALAGELFF.

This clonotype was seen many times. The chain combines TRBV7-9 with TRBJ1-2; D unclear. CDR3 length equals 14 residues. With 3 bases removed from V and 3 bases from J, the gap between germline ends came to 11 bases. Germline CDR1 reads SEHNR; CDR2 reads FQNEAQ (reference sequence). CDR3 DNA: TGTGCCAGCAGCTTCTCGGGCAGCTACTATGGCTACACCTTC. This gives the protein CASSFSGSYYGYTF.

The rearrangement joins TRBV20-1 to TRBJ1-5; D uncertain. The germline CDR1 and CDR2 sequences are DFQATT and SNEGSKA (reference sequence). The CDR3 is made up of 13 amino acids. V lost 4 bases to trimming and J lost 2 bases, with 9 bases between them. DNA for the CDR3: TGCAGTGCTATGGGGTCTGGCAATCAGCCCCAGCATTTT. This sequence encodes CSAMGSGNQPQHF.